Listed below are T cell receptor beta chains from one sample, sequenced in a study of Graves' ophthalmopathy and Graves' hyperthyroidism. TCRdb processed the multiplex PCR reads anew with MiXCR; each CDR3 protein has one entry. The sample contains 45,000 to 60,000 distinct CDR3 sequences, approximately 50% of which appear only once. The sample comprised peripheral blood. These receptors originate from an adult woman with Graves' ophthalmopathy. Both conserved end residues are part of each CDR3. A D gene is named only where the DNA matches it firmly. Clone size is given for some rows only: seen once, a few or many times, or a class if the clone is expanded.

CDR3 DNA: TGTGCCAGCAGCCCGACAGGGTTTGGGTACACTGAAGCTTTCTTT
CDR3 protein: CASSPTGFGYTEAFF
J gene: TRBJ1-1
V gene: TRBV25-1
D gene: TRBD1
clone size: .

CDR3 DNA: TGCAGTGCCCCCCGGTGGCAGACCCAGTACTTC
CDR3 protein: CSAPRWQTQYF
J gene: TRBJ2-5
V gene: TRBV20-1
D gene: .
clone size: many

CDR3 DNA: TGTGCCAGTAGCGGAACCACAGATACGCAGCATTTT
CDR3 protein: CASSGTTDTQHF
J gene: TRBJ1-5
V gene: TRBV19
D gene: .
clone size: .

CDR3 DNA: TGTGCCAGTAGTATGGGGTTCGCGAACACCGGGGAGCTGTTTTTT
CDR3 protein: CASSMGFANTGELFF
J gene: TRBJ2-2
V gene: TRBV19
D gene: .
clone size: .

CDR3 DNA: TGTGCCAGCAGTGAATACCGGCAGGGCATGGGCGAGCAGTACTTC
CDR3 protein: CASSEYRQGMGEQYF
J gene: TRBJ2-7
V gene: TRBV25-1
D gene: .
clone size: medium-sized

CDR3 DNA: TGCGCCAGCCGAGAAGCGGGAGGCCACGAGCAGTACTTC
CDR3 protein: CASREAGGHEQYF
J gene: TRBJ2-7
V gene: TRBV10-2
D gene: TRBD2
clone size: medium-sized

CDR3 DNA: TGTGCCAGTAGTACAGCAACAGACTATGGCTACACCTTC
CDR3 protein: CASSTATDYGYTF
J gene: TRBJ1-2
V gene: TRBV19
D gene: .
clone size: once

CDR3 DNA: TGTGCCAGCAGCTCACACAGGGGGTCAGATACGCAGTTCTTC
CDR3 protein: CASSSHRGSDTQFF
J gene: TRBJ2-1
V gene: TRBV7-9
D gene: TRBD1
clone size: .

CDR3 DNA: TGCAGTGCTGGAGCAGATGGGCAGTACTTC
CDR3 protein: CSAGADGQYF
J gene: TRBJ2-7
V gene: TRBV20-1
D gene: .
clone size: medium-sized

CDR3 DNA: TGTGCTAGAGTCAGGGCTGGCTACACCTTC
CDR3 protein: CARVRAGYTF
J gene: TRBJ1-2
V gene: TRBV19
D gene: .
clone size: .

CDR3 DNA: TGTGCCAGCAGCGTAGCTGGGGTTTGGGAGACCCAGTACTTC
CDR3 protein: CASSVAGVWETQYF
J gene: TRBJ2-5
V gene: TRBV9
D gene: .
clone size: .